The source of this T cell receptor beta chain is a study of blood T cells in healthy people across ages. CDR1 is SGHTA and CDR2 is FQGNSA in the germline V gene. The V and J ends lost 1 base and 0 bases respectively, with 6 bases between them. The CDR3 has 14 amino acids. This clonotype was seen a few times. A second PCR of about 6 to 12 cycles used a sample-barcoded 5' primer and a J-beta primer mix. Every sample produced at least 2.5 million CDR3-containing paired-end reads. TCRdb recomputed calls from the 5' RACE reads with MiXCR, one row per CDR3 protein. The sample comprises about 970,000 distinct CDR3 sequences, roughly 51% of which are singletons, and over 20% rests with the top ten.

Sequencing used blood. The chain links TRBV7-2 to TRBJ1-2; no reliable D call. This TCR was sampled from a woman aged 55 to 70 in good health. The CDR3 is CASSLGYTNYGYTF. The CDR3 DNA reads as TGTGCCAGCAGCTTAGGGTACACTAACTATGGCTACACCTTC.